This T cell receptor (beta chain) was identified in a study of shared clonotypes between healthy human individuals. The junction had 11 bases not matched to a gene; V was cut back by 5 bases and J by 9 bases. In germline, CDR1 is MNHEY, CDR2 SVGAGI. The CDR3 spans 14 residues. TCRdb keeps only in-frame clones here, not all; method: immunoSEQ multiplex PCR. In the table there are hundreds of thousands of clones, approximately 79% of which are singletons. The V and J genes are TRBV6-5 and TRBJ2-7; 9 bases are shared with TRBD2. The source material was memory CD4+ T cells sorted from blood. The subset here: CD45RA-negative fraction. This TCR derives from a woman aged 30 to 39 in good health. This CDR3 reads CASSGVAGETRQYF. The CDR3, as DNA: TGTGCCAGCAGTGGGGTAGCGGGAGAAACCCGGCAGTACTTC.